This T cell receptor (beta chain) was identified during a study of quantifying T cell responses using KT2 cells. Study details: RNA was reverse transcribed with TCR alpha and beta constant-region primers.

Study-level results: Counts of KT2 alpha and beta sequences rose linearly with the number of KT2 cells added.

Germline V lookup: CDR1 SQVTM, CDR2 ANQGSEA. Deletions cut 2 bases from V and 2 bases from J, with 13 bases between. There are 16 residues in the CDR3. As to this clonotype: As yet, its antigen is unknown.

Each cDNA got a UMI-containing oligo ligated at its 3' end. The first PCR ran roughly 4 cycles with an equimolar RC1.1 and RC1.2 beta primer mix. From the second PCR onward, TCR alpha and beta chains were processed separately. A single record per CDR3 protein comes from TCRdb applying MiXCR to the UMI-ligation and nested PCR reads. The table records tens of thousands of distinct CDR3 sequences, around an eighth of them present only once. The sample is PBMC spiked with counted cells of clone KT2. A range of KT2-to-PBMC ratios was made using fixed PBMC numbers. The chain links TRBV29-1 to TRBJ2-6; possible D gene TRBD2, 6 bases. This clonotype originated in a human donor. Material for sequencing was PBMCs spiked with cells of the T cell clone KT2. CDR3 protein: CSVEHGGLAGANVLTF. The CDR3 DNA reads TGCAGCGTTGAACACGGGGGTCTAGCTGGGGCCAACGTCCTGACTTTC.